This T cell receptor (beta chain) stems from a study of breast tumors, draining lymph nodes, adjacent tissues (dated by TCRdb to about 2016). At the level of the whole study: TCR beta repertoires were compared across tumor, adjacent nontumor tissue and axillary lymph nodes obtained from breast cancer patients. In human breast cancer, the study set out to assess how tumor, surrounding tissue and draining lymph node repertoires relate to one another and whether T cells might be exchanged between them. The paper as a whole reports these results and caveats: In luminal-like breast cancer, tumor and nontumor tissue repertoires resembled each other significantly more than in basal-like breast cancer. T-cell repertoire diversity in tumors was found to be lower than in lymph nodes but higher than in nontumor tissue, and preferential V and J gene usage was observed. The conclusion that tumor T cells originate in lymph nodes was framed as consistent with a hypothesis rather than directly demonstrated. The data were considered consistent with most tumor T cells being derived from the lymph node and subsequently expanding within tumor tissue.

Sequenced on an Illumina HiSeq 2000. Multiplex PCR amplification was used to build the TCR beta chain libraries. The amplified TCR beta chain products were analyzed by high-throughput sequencing. In TCRdb, the public reads were trimmed at Q25 with fastp and aligned with MiXCR, with productive beta chains retained. Each CDR3 protein appears once, grouped with its most common genes and DNA. The sample data list approximately 280,000 distinct CDR3 sequences, and around 31% of these were observed just once. The ten largest account for 0.85% to 1.2% of the sample. This clonotype was seen at least ten times. The antigen this receptor binds is unknown. There are no base qualities to consult, and no much larger clone falls within one base. V is clipped by 3 bases and J by 7 bases, and the sequence between their germline boundaries is 16 bases long. From the germline V gene, CDR1 is MNHNS and CDR2 is SASEGT. From the cysteine up to the phenylalanine, the CDR3 has a length of 15 residues. Only the CDR3 region is kept as DNA, spanning 45 bases read in frame from base 1.

Lymph node samples came from the axillary draining lymph nodes of breast cancer patients. Sequenced sample: axillary lymph node tissue. This sequence uses TRBV6-1 and TRBJ1-5, with an unclear D gene assignment. The source of this sequence is a female donor with breast cancer. Some clones in this sample may be carry-over from other donors' samples. The CDR3 has the sequence CASSDVAGYIQPQHF. The nucleotide sequence reads TGTGCCAGCAGTGACGTAGCCGGATATATACAGCCCCAGCATTTT.